A selection of T cell receptor beta chains follows, all from one sample in a study of human T cells and chemical hapten exposure. TCRdb re-derived calls from the RACE reads in MiXCR, one entry per CDR3 protein. The table records about 110,000 distinct CDR3 sequences, more than 10% of them present only once. The sample consisted of whole blood, taken in connection with sensitization to the hapten diphenylcyclopropenone (DPC). The receptors here all came from a woman aged 45-60 years with alopecia areata. Some clones in this sample may be carry-over from other donors' samples. The CDR3 runs from the conserved cysteine through the conserved F or W. A D gene is named only where the DNA matches it firmly. A row's size may be missing; if present it is once, few, many or a size class.

CASSQGSFGNTIYF TGTGCCAGCAGCCAAGGGTCCTTCGGAAACACCATATATTTT . TRBJ1-3 TRBV11-2 few
CASSFVGGSTDTQYF TGTGCCAGCAGCTTTGTCGGGGGTTCCACAGATACGCAGTATTTT . TRBJ2-3 TRBV7-9 .
CASSRGGTGRYEQYF TGTGCCAGCAGTCGGGGAGGGACAGGGCGCTACGAGCAGTACTTC TRBD1 TRBJ2-7 TRBV28 many
CASSQAEGQNPILLNSPLHF TGCGCCAGCAGCCAAGCGGAGGGACAGAACCCCATCCTACTTAATTCACCCCTCCACTTT TRBD1 TRBJ1-6 TRBV4-1 few
CASSRPGTSGSYF TGTGCCAGCAGCCGTCCCGGGACTAGCGGGAGTTACTTC TRBD2 TRBJ2-7 TRBV7-2 few
CASSPTGEQANNGELFF TGTGCCAGCAGCCCCACGGGGGAACAAGCGAACAACGGGGAGCTGTTTTTT . TRBJ2-2 TRBV7-9 .
CSVQDRGIEAFF TGCAGCGTACAAGACAGGGGGATTGAAGCTTTCTTT TRBD1 TRBJ1-1 TRBV29-1 few
CALREGHQWAPSYNSPLHF TGTGCCCTCCGGGAAGGGCATCAGTGGGCTCCCTCCTATAATTCACCCCTCCACTTT . TRBJ1-6 TRBV27 many
CASSYRTGTQPYEQYF TGTGCCAGCAGCTATCGGACAGGCACACAACCTTACGAGCAGTACTTC . TRBJ2-7 TRBV21-1 few
CASSSLDRGTGELFF TGTGCCAGCAGTTCCCTGGACAGGGGCACCGGGGAGCTGTTTTTT TRBD1 TRBJ2-2 TRBV6-5 .
CASSGLDGLNQPQHF TGTGCCAGCAGTGGACTGGACGGACTTAATCAGCCCCAGCATTTT . TRBJ1-5 TRBV12-3/TRBV12-4 once
CASSQTGRGEAFF TGTGCCAGCAGCCAGACAGGACGTGGTGAAGCTTTCTTT . TRBJ1-1 TRBV27 few
CSVQADTQYF TGCAGCGTTCAAGCAGATACGCAGTATTTT . TRBJ2-3 TRBV29-1 few
CSARGALKTDTQYF TGCAGTGCTAGAGGAGCGTTAAAAACAGATACGCAGTATTTT . TRBJ2-3 TRBV20-1 .
CASHVTPGAANYGYTF TGCGCCAGCCATGTTACCCCCGGGGCCGCTAACTATGGCTACACCTTC . TRBJ1-2 TRBV5-1 few
CASRGTEYNSPLHF TGTGCCAGCAGAGGGACGGAGTATAATTCACCCCTCCACTTT . TRBJ1-6 TRBV6-1 few
CASSYGGPNTEAFF TGTGCCAGCAGTTACGGGGGTCCGAACACTGAAGCTTTCTTT . TRBJ1-1 TRBV6-2/TRBV6-3 few
CASSFEGDREQYF TGTGCCAGCAGTTTCGAGGGGGACCGCGAGCAGTACTTC . TRBJ2-7 TRBV27 .
CASSPRQGSSTDTQYF TGTGCCAGCAGCCCCCGACAGGGGTCGAGCACAGATACGCAGTATTTT TRBD1 TRBJ2-3 TRBV7-2 .
CASSTGTALGSPLHF TGTGCCAGCAGTACCGGGACAGCCTTGGGGTCACCCCTCCACTTT TRBD1 TRBJ1-6 TRBV12-3/TRBV12-4 many
CASSLALGGAGSYEQYF TGTGCCAGCAGTTTAGCGTTAGGGGGAGCGGGATCCTACGAGCAGTACTTC . TRBJ2-7 TRBV27 few
CASSYGLAALGPQETQYF TGTGCCAGCAGCTATGGACTAGCGGCCTTGGGGCCACAAGAGACCCAGTACTTC TRBD2 TRBJ2-5 TRBV6-6 many
CASSPQQQSNSPLHF TGTGCCAGCAGCCCGCAACAACAGAGTAATTCACCCCTCCACTTT . TRBJ1-6 TRBV7-2 many
CASSFVQGRKYDDEQFF TGCGCCAGCAGCTTCGTACAGGGTAGAAAATACGACGATGAGCAGTTCTTC . TRBJ2-1 TRBV5-1 .
CASSLLSSYEQYF TGTGCCAGCAGTTTACTCAGCTCCTACGAGCAGTACTTC . TRBJ2-7 TRBV6-2/TRBV6-3 many
CASSLGSGGPHQETQYF TGTGCCAGCAGCTTAGGGAGCGGGGGGCCCCACCAAGAGACCCAGTACTTC TRBD2 TRBJ2-5 TRBV7-2 .